This is a list of T cell receptor beta chains from one sample in a study of blood T cell repertoires in COVID-19. Data came from immunoSEQ multiplex PCR; TCRdb stores just in-frame clones and leaves some out. The data contain about 310,000 clones, roughly 85% of them singletons. The sequencing sample was made of PBMCs or T cells enriched from blood (not recorded which). The receptors were gathered from a woman between 25 and 40 years old who had been exposed to COVID-19. Both conserved end residues are part of each CDR3. A D gene is named only where the DNA matches it firmly. Part of the rows lack a size; the others show once, few, many or a class for expanded clones.

CDR3aa | CDR3nt | j_gene | d_gene | v_gene | abundance
CATSDPKTSNEQFF | TGTGCCACCAGTGATCCGAAAACTAGCAATGAGCAGTTCTTC | TRBJ2-1 | . | TRBV24-1 | .
CSVDGGSYEQYF | TGCAGCGTTGATGGAGGGTCCTACGAGCAGTACTTC | TRBJ2-7 | . | TRBV29-1 | .
CASSLGITGSQPQHF | TGTGCCAGCAGCTTAGGAATCACAGGGTCTCAGCCCCAGCATTTT | TRBJ1-5 | . | TRBV7-2 | .
CASSGTGGRTGELFF | TGTGCCAGCAGCGGGACAGGGGGCCGTACCGGGGAGCTGTTTTTT | TRBJ2-2 | TRBD1 | TRBV6-2/TRBV6-3 | once
CASSQWSGASYNEQFF | TGTGCCAGCAGCCAATGGAGCGGGGCCTCCTACAATGAGCAGTTCTTC | TRBJ2-1 | TRBD2 | TRBV14 | .
CASSYTGGNSPLHF | TGTGCCAGCAGCTACACAGGGGGTAATTCACCCCTCCACTTT | TRBJ1-6 | TRBD1 | TRBV5-4 | .
CASSLGSIGGETQYF | TGTGCCAGCAGCTTAGGCTCGATAGGAGGAGAGACCCAGTACTTC | TRBJ2-5 | . | TRBV7-2 | .
CAWSPRQGTSSPLHF | TGTGCCTGGAGTCCTCGACAGGGGACCTCCTCACCCCTCCACTTT | TRBJ1-6 | TRBD1 | TRBV30 | .
CASSQDRDSFYEQYF | TGCGCCAGCAGCCAAGATCGAGACAGTTTCTACGAGCAGTACTTC | TRBJ2-7 | . | TRBV4-3 | .
CAISYRDNTEAFF | TGTGCCATCAGCTACAGGGATAACACTGAAGCTTTCTTT | TRBJ1-1 | . | TRBV10-3 | .
CAWSRVSSYNEQFF | TGTGCCTGGAGTCGGGTTAGCTCCTACAATGAGCAGTTCTTC | TRBJ2-1 | . | TRBV30 | .
CASSLGREAFF | TGTGCCAGCAGTTTAGGCAGGGAAGCTTTCTTT | TRBJ1-1 | . | TRBV12-3/TRBV12-4 | once
CASSQIAGGLYEQYF | TGTGCCAGCAGCCAGATAGCGGGGGGACTCTACGAGCAGTACTTC | TRBJ2-7 | TRBD2 | TRBV4-2 | few
CASSYSIQNTEAFF | TGTGCCAGCAGTTACTCGATACAGAACACTGAAGCTTTCTTT | TRBJ1-1 | . | TRBV6-2/TRBV6-3 | .
CASSYHTGAGELFF | TGTGCCAGCAGTTACCACACAGGGGCCGGGGAGCTGTTTTTT | TRBJ2-2 | TRBD1 | TRBV6-2/TRBV6-3 | .
CATSRVVGANEQFF | TGTGCCACCAGCAGAGTCGTGGGGGCAAATGAGCAGTTCTTC | TRBJ2-1 | . | TRBV15 | .
CASSSRRQGAPYNSPLHF | TGCGCCAGCAGCTCGAGGAGACAGGGGGCTCCTTATAATTCACCCCTCCACTTT | TRBJ1-6 | TRBD1 | TRBV5-1 | .
CASSLVRTEQYF | TGTGCCAGCAGCTTAGTTCGGACAGAGCAGTACTTC | TRBJ2-7 | . | TRBV7-2 | .
CASRETGGEETQYF | TGCGCCAGCAGGGAGACAGGGGGCGAAGAGACCCAGTACTTC | TRBJ2-5 | TRBD1 | TRBV5-1 | .
CASSQVVLADYAFF | TGTGCCAGCAGCCAAGTTGTATTGGCCGACTATGCTTTCTTT | TRBJ1-1 | . | TRBV3-1/TRBV3-2 | .
CATSRDRGMDNSPLHF | TGTGCCACCAGCAGAGATCGGGGAATGGACAATTCACCCCTCCACTTT | TRBJ1-6 | . | TRBV15 | .
CASSFGRSAGEQFF | TGTGCCAGCAGCTTCGGGCGATCGGCGGGTGAGCAGTTCTTC | TRBJ2-1 | . | TRBV11-2 | .
CASSYLGDYQPQHF | TGTGCCAGCAGTTACTTGGGAGACTATCAGCCCCAGCATTTT | TRBJ1-5 | . | TRBV6-6 | .
CASSRGKETQYF | TGTGCCAGTAGTCGGGGAAAAGAGACCCAGTACTTC | TRBJ2-5 | . | TRBV19 | .
CASSFPGSSNQPQHF | TGTGCCAGCAGCTTCCCGGGATCCAGCAATCAGCCCCAGCATTTT | TRBJ1-5 | . | TRBV7-8 | .